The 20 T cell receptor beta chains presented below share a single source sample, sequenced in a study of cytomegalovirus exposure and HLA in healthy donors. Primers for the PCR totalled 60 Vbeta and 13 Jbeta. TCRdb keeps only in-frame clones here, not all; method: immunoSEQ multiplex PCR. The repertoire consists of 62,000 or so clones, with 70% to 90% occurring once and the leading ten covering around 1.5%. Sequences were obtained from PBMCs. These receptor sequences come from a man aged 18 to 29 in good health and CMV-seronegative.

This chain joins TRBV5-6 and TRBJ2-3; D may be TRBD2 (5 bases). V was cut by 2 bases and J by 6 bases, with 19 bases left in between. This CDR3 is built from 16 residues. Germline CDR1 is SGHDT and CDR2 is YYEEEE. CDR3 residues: CASSLSDLWEWDTQYF. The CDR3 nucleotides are TGTGCCAGCAGCTTATCAGACCTCTGGGAGTGGGATACGCAGTATTTT.

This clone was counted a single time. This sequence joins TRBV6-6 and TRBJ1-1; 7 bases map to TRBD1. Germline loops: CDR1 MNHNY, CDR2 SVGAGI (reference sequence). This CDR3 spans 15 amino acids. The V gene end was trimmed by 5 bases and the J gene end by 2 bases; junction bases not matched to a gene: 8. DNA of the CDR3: TGTGCCAGCAGTAAGGGCGGGACAGTTAACACTGAAGCTTTCTTT. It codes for CASSKGGTVNTEAFF.

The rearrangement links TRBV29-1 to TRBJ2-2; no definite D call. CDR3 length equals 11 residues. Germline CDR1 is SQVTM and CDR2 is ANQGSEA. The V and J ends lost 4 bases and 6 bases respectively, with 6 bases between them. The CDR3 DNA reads TGCAGCGTTGGGGCCCCCGGGGAGCTGTTTTTT. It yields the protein CSVGAPGELFF.

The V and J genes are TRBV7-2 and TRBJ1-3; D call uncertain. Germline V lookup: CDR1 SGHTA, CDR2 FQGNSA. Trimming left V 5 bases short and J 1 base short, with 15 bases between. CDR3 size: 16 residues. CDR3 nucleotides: TGTGCCAGCAGCCAGATCAATACGGGTTCTGGAAACACCATATATTTT. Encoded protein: CASSQINTGSGNTIYF. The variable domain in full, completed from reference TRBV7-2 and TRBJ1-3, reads GAGVSQSPSNKVTEKGKDVELRCDPISGHTALYWYRQSLGQGLEFLIYFQGNSAPDKSGLPSDRFSAERTGGSVSTLTIQRTQQEDSAVYLCASSQINTGSGNTIYFGEGSWLTVV.

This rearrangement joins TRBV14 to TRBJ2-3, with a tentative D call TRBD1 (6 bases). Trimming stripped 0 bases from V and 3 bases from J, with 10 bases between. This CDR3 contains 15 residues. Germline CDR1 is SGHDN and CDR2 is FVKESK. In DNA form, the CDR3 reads TGTGCCAGCAGCCAAGATCGGACAGCAACAGATACGCAGTATTTT. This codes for CASSQDRTATDTQYF.

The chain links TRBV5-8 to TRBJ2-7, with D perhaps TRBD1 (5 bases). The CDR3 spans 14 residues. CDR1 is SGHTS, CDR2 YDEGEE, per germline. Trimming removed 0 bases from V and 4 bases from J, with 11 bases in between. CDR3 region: CASSLGTQGYEQYF. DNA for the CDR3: TGTGCCAGCAGCTTGGGAACTCAGGGTTACGAGCAGTACTTC.

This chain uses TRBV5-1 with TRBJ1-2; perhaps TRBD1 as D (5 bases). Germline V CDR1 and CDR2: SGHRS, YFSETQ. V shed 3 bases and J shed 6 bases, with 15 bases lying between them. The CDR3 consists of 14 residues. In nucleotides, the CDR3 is TGCGCCAGCAGCTCCTCCGACAGTGGAAATGGCTACACCTTC. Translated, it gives CASSSSDSGNGYTF.

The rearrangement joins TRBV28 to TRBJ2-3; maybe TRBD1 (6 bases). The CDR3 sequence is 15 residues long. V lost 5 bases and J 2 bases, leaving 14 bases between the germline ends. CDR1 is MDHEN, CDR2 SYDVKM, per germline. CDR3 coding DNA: TGTGCCAGCAGTCTAGACAGGTACTCCACAGATACGCAGTATTTT. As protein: CASSLDRYSTDTQYF.

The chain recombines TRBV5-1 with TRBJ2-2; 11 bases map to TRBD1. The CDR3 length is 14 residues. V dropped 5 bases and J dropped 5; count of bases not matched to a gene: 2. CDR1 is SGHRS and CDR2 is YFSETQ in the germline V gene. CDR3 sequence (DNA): TGCGCCAGCAGTGGGACAGGGGGAACCGGGGAGCTGTTTTTT. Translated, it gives CASSGTGGTGELFF.

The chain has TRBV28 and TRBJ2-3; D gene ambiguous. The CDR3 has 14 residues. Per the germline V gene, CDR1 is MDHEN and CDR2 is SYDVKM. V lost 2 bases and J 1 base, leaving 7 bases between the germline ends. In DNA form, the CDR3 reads TGTGCCAGCAGTTTAGGTGAGGGCACAGATACGCAGTATTTT. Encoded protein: CASSLGEGTDTQYF.

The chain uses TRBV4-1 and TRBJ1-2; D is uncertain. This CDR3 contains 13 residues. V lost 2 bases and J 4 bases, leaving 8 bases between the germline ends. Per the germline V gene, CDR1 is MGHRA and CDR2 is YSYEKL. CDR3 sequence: CASSQTSPYGYTF. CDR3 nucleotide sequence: TGCGCCAGCAGCCAAACAAGTCCCTATGGCTACACCTTC.

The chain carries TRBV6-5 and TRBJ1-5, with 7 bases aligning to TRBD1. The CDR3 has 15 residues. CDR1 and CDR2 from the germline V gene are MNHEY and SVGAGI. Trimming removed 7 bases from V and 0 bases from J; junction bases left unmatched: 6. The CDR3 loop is CASKHDRVSNQPQHF. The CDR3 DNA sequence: TGTGCCAGCAAACACGACAGGGTTAGCAATCAGCCCCAGCATTTT.

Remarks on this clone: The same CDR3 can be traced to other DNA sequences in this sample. CDR3 loop: CASSLDRGPYEQYF. CDR3 bases: TGTGCCAGCAGCTTAGACAGGGGACCCTACGAGCAGTACTTC. The chain combines TRBV7-2 with TRBJ2-7; 7 bases are a match to TRBD1. CDR1 SGHTA and CDR2 FQGNSA come from the germline V gene. The J segment lost 2 bases and the V segment lost 1 base, leaving 2 bases of the junction unmatched. The CDR3 is made up of 14 amino acids.

The CDR3 nucleotides are TGTGCCAGCACCAAAACGGGTCCCTGGGACGAGCAGTACTTC. Translation: CASTKTGPWDEQYF. The chain is built from TRBV11-3 and TRBJ2-7; D ambiguous. Germline V CDR1 and CDR2: SGHNT, YENEEA. The CDR3 length is 14 residues. V was clipped by 7 bases and J by 5 bases, with 18 bases between them. The whole variable domain, filled in from reference TRBV11-3 and TRBJ2-7, reads EAGVVQSPRYKIIEKKQPVAFWCNPISGHNTLYWYLQNLGQGPELLIRYENEEAVDDSQLPKDRFSAERLKGVDSTLKIQPAELGDSAVYLCASTKTGPWDEQYFGPGTRLTVT.

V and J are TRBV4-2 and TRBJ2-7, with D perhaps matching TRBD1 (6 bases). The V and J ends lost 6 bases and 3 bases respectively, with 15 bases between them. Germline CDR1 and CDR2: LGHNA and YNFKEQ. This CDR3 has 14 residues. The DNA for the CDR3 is TGTGCCAGCAGGCTCGCAGAGGACAGCTACGAGCAGTACTTC. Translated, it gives CASRLAEDSYEQYF.

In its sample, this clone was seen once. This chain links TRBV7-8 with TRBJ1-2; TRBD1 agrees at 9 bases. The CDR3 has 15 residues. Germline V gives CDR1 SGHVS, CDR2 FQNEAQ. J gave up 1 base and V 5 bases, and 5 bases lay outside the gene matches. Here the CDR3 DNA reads TGTGCCAGCAGCGCGGGACAGGGAATTAACTATGGCTACACCTTC. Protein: CASSAGQGINYGYTF.

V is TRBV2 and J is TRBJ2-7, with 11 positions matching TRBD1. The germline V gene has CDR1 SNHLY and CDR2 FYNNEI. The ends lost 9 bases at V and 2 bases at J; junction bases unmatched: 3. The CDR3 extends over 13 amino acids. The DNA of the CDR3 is TGTGCCAGAGGGGACAGGGGGACCTACGAGCAGTACTTC. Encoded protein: CARGDRGTYEQYF.

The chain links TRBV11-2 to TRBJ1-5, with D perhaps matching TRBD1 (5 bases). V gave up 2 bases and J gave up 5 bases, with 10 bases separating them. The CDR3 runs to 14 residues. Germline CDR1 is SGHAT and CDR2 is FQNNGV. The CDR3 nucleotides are TGTGCCAGCAGCTTACACAGGTTTGATCAGCCCCAGCATTTT. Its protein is CASSLHRFDQPQHF. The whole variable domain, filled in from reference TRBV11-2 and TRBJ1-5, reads EAGVAQSPRYKIIEKRQSVAFWCNPISGHATLYWYQQILGQGPKLLIQFQNNGVVDDSQLPKDRFSAERLKGVDSTLKIQPAKLEDSAVYLCASSLHRFDQPQHFGDGTRLSIL.

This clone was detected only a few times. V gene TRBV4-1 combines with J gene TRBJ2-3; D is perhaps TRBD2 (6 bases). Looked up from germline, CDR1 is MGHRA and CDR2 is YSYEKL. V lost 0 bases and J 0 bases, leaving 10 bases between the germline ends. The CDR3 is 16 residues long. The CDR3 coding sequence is TGCGCCAGCAGCCAAGATAAGGGGACTAGCACAGATACGCAGTATTTT. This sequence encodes CASSQDKGTSTDTQYF.

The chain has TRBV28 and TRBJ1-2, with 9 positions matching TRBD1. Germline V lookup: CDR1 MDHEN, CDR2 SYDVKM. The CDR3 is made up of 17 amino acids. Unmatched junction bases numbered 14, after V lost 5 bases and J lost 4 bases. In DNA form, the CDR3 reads TGTGCCAGCAGTCGCCGTTTAGGGACAGGGAGCGTCTATGGCTACACCTTC. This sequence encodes CASSRRLGTGSVYGYTF.